The present T cell receptor beta chain was sequenced within a study of human T cells and chemical hapten exposure. Study in general: TCR yields per sample varied mostly from small pooled library volume differences.

General study points: A positive correlation with patch test score was shown by PT1 expanded TCR counts. Alopecia was present in the donors, so their immune response may differ from healthy people's.

Individual cDNA molecules each carried unique molecular identifiers attached by the library. MiXCR was run by TCRdb on the RACE reads, yielding one entry per CDR3 protein. This table holds around 360,000 distinct CDR3 sequences, just under 6.5% found once. At least ten counts were recorded for this clonotype. Its antigen is as yet unknown. Time point noted: patch test 2, 6 weeks after DPC sensitization. Treatment meaning: therapeutic diphenylcyclopropenone sensitization with weekly scalp DPC. Germline values: CDR1 MNHNY, CDR2 SVGAGI (reference sequence). V lost 5 bases and J lost 6, with 1 base in between. This CDR3 contains 10 residues.

The clonotype was recovered from a woman in her late teens or twenties with alopecia areata. Some clones in this sample may be carry-over from other donors' samples. Sequenced material: whole blood, taken in connection with sensitization to the hapten diphenylcyclopropenone (DPC). The chain combines TRBV6-6 with TRBJ1-4; unclear D gene. The CDR3 reads CASSDEKLFF. The CDR3 nucleotides read TGTGCCAGCAGTGATGAAAAACTGTTTTTT.